The 5 T cell receptor beta chains reported below all come from one sample, sequenced in a study of cytomegalovirus exposure and HLA in healthy donors. TCRdb's copy holds only in-frame clones and misses some; the assay was immunoSEQ multiplex PCR. The table has 110,000 or so clones, roughly 82% seen once. The sequenced sample was PBMCs. The receptors shown here come from a man aged 18 to 30 in good health and CMV-seronegative.

The V call is TRBV30, the J call TRBJ1-3, with 9 positions matching TRBD1. The CDR3 is 14 amino acids. After removal of 3 bases from V and 5 bases from J, the junction contained 5 bases not matched to a gene. Germline V gives CDR1 GTSNPN, CDR2 SVGIG (reference sequence). In nucleotides, the CDR3 is TGTGCCTGGAGAGGGACAGGGACAAGAAACACCATATATTTT. Its protein product is CAWRGTGTRNTIYF.

In regard to this clone: Other DNA sequences in the same sample also yield this CDR3. The CDR3 nucleotides read TGTGCCAGCAGTTCGGGGAGCTCCTACAATGAGCAGTTCTTC. Protein sequence: CASSSGSSYNEQFF. This rearrangement joins TRBV27 to TRBJ2-1, with D tentatively TRBD2 (5 bases). Trimming took off 4 bases at V and 0 bases at J, with 7 bases between the two ends. CDR3 length equals 14 residues. The germline V gene has CDR1 MNHEY and CDR2 SMNVEV (reference sequence).

The genes are TRBV7-2 and TRBJ1-5, with a tentative D call TRBD1 (6 bases). Germline-derived CDR1 and CDR2 are SGHTA and FQGNSA. V dropped 1 base and J dropped 0 bases, with 16 bases sitting between them. The CDR3 runs 18 residues. The CDR3 spells CASSLVGQLTYSNQPQHF. CDR3 nucleotide sequence: TGTGCCAGCAGCTTAGTAGGACAGCTGACTTATAGCAATCAGCCCCAGCATTTT.

This chain joins TRBV6-4 and TRBJ1-1, with D unresolved. The CDR3 has 14 amino acids. Germline CDR1 MRHNA, CDR2 SNTAGT. Deletions cut 6 bases from V and 0 bases from J, with 11 bases between. The DNA for the CDR3 is TGTGCCAGCAGCCCGGGAAACATGAACACTGAAGCTTTCTTT. It codes for CASSPGNMNTEAFF.

The rearrangement uses TRBV6-6 and TRBJ2-2; the D gene is possibly TRBD2 (5 bases). This CDR3 comprises 13 residues. Germline V lookup: CDR1 MNHNY, CDR2 SVGAGI (reference sequence). The V end lost 8 bases, the J end lost 5 bases, and 12 bases lay between the germline ends. The CDR3 nucleotides are TGTGCCAGCCGACCCAGCGGTACCGGGGAGCTGTTTTTT. The encoded protein is CASRPSGTGELFF.